The entry below gives a single T cell receptor (beta chain) sequence along with its context. The target antigen is unknown. From germline, CDR1 is MDHEN and CDR2 SYDVKM. The CDR3 has 13 residues. These data originate in a study of monozygotic twins with inflammatory bowel disease. Study-wide findings and caveats: Among IBD patients, TCRbeta diversity (inverse Simpson) was lower than in healthy co-twins. Among T cells, the various subtypes were not distinguishable.

The authors used 3500 ng of total RNA per TCR library. The template switching step added UMIs that contained a 6-nucleotide sample barcode. Each CDR3 protein gets one entry in TCRdb, which reprocessed the 5' RACE reads and gives no DNA. The sample totals some 330,000 distinct CDR3 sequences. The specimen sequenced was blood. The V gene is TRBV28, the J gene TRBJ1-5. This receptor was identified in a human donor with ulcerative colitis or Crohn's disease, or a healthy co-twin of an affected twin (not recorded which). The CDR3: CATFGWANQPQHF.